The 28 T cell receptor beta chains below were found in one sample sequenced in a study of T-cell reconstitution after alpha-beta-depleted transplantation in children. Preparation of the TCRbeta library used unique molecular identifiers. TCRdb re-derived calls from the PCR reads in MiXCR, one entry per CDR3 protein. Of 210,000 or so distinct CDR3 sequences in the sample, roughly a tenth were seen once. The specimen was PBMCs from the stem cell graft donor, collected from the stem cell graft. Receptors were obtained from a human donor who donated a stem cell graft to a child with acute lymphoblastic leukemia.

The chain is built from TRBV12-3 or TRBV12-4 and TRBJ2-7; 9 positions match TRBD1. CDR3 length: 14 amino acids. V dropped 2 bases and J dropped 6; count of bases not matched to a gene: 5. The CDR3 nucleotides are TGTGCCAGCAGTTTAAGGGACAGGGTTTCCGAGCAGTACTTC. This codes for CASSLRDRVSEQYF.

This clonotype was counted between two and nine times. The chain employs TRBV5-1 and TRBJ1-4; D may be TRBD1 (5 bases). The CDR3 is 17 residues long. V was pared by 4 bases and J by 2 bases, with 18 bases between. CDR1 is SGHRS and CDR2 is YFSETQ in the germline V gene. The CDR3 DNA sequence: TGCGCCAGCAGCATTCGGGGCCCCGGGAGGACTAATGAAAAACTGTTTTTT. It yields the protein CASSIRGPGRTNEKLFF.

The gene calls are TRBV5-1 and TRBJ2-1, with D possibly being TRBD2 (5 bases). The CDR3 consists of 14 residues. Germline CDR1 reads SGHRS; CDR2 reads YFSETQ. V shed 2 bases and J shed 2 bases, with 8 bases lying between them. CDR3: CASSFGETYNEQFF. In DNA form, the CDR3 reads TGCGCCAGCAGCTTTGGGGAGACCTACAATGAGCAGTTCTTC.

The table lists this clonotype with many counts. The chain couples TRBV10-3 to TRBJ2-3, with a tentative D call TRBD2 (6 bases). Germline V CDR1 and CDR2: ENHRY, SYGVKD. Deletions cut 8 bases from V and 3 bases from J, with 12 bases between. The CDR3 sequence is 13 residues long. The CDR3 loop is CAIGGVKTDTQYF. DNA for the CDR3: TGTGCCATCGGCGGGGTCAAGACAGATACGCAGTATTTT.

This clonotype was picked up many times. This chain uses TRBV9 with TRBJ2-1; D remains unclear. CDR1 SGDLS and CDR2 YYNGEE come from the germline V gene. The CDR3 runs to 13 residues. V lost 4 bases to trimming and J lost 10 bases, with 15 bases between them. For the CDR3, the DNA is TGTGCCAGCAGCCCAGCCCCCGTCGGGGAGCAGTTCTTC. This translates into CASSPAPVGEQFF.

This clonotype came up a few times. This sequence joins TRBV7-8 and TRBJ2-7; 8 bases are a match to TRBD1. Germline CDR1 SGHVS, CDR2 FQNEAQ. This CDR3 region has 18 residues. J gave up 1 base and V 1 base, and 12 bases lay outside the gene matches. The CDR3 DNA is TGTGCCAGCAGCTTAGACTTCGGGCTTTGGGACAGGTCCTACGAGCAGTACTTC. Translation: CASSLDFGLWDRSYEQYF. The whole variable domain, remainder taken from reference TRBV7-8 and TRBJ2-7, is GAGVSQSPRYKVAKRGQDVALRCDPISGHVSLFWYQQALGQGPEFLTYFQNEAQLDKSGLPSDRFFAERPEGSVSTLKIQRTQQEDSAVYLCASSLDFGLWDRSYEQYFGPGTRLTVT.

This clonotype has a count of ten or more. V gene TRBV20-1 combines with J gene TRBJ2-7; 8 bases align to TRBD2. This CDR3 region has 15 residues. J gave up 5 bases and V 2 bases, and 11 bases lay outside the gene matches. Germline CDR1 DFQATT, CDR2 SNEGSKA (reference sequence). The CDR3 is CSARSRGSGSNEQYF. CDR3 nucleotide sequence: TGCAGTGCTAGATCCCGAGGGAGCGGGAGTAACGAGCAGTACTTC.

This clonotype was detected only a few times. The chain carries TRBV5-1 and TRBJ1-2; D is uncertain. Deletions cut 0 bases from V and 4 bases from J, with 10 bases between. The V gene's germline CDR1 is SGHRS and CDR2 YFSETQ. The CDR3 is 14 amino acids. CDR3: CASSLESSGYGYTF. The CDR3 DNA is TGCGCCAGCAGCTTGGAGTCAAGTGGCTATGGCTACACCTTC. Together with reference TRBV5-1 and TRBJ1-2, the CDR3 gives the full variable domain: KAGVTQTPRYLIKTRGQQVTLSCSPISGHRSVSWYQQTPGQGLQFLFEYFSETQRNKGNFPGRFSGRQFSNSRSEMNVSTLELGDSALYLCASSLESSGYGYTFGSGTRLTVV.

CDR3 nucleotide sequence: TGTGCCAGCAGTTTACACGGAGCGGGGGGACAAAACATTCAGTACTTC. Translated, it gives CASSLHGAGGQNIQYF. The chain recombines TRBV27 with TRBJ2-4, with 9 bases matching TRBD2. The CDR3 consists of 16 residues. The ends lost 2 bases at V and 5 bases at J; junction bases unmatched: 7. The germline V gene has CDR1 MNHEY and CDR2 SMNVEV (reference sequence).

The gene calls are TRBV4-2 and TRBJ2-3; D call uncertain. V lost 4 bases and J 6 bases, leaving 11 bases between the germline ends. The germline V gene has CDR1 LGHNA and CDR2 YNFKEQ. The CDR3 totals 13 residues. CDR3 sequence: CASSLFIGDTQYF. CDR3 nucleotide sequence: TGTGCCAGCAGCCTCTTTATAGGCGATACGCAGTATTTT.

This clonotype was seen more than once but under ten times. The gene calls are TRBV6-2 or TRBV6-3 and TRBJ2-7, with 7 bases that match TRBD2. The CDR3 sequence is 14 residues long. Germline V lookup: CDR1 MNHEY, CDR2 SVGEGT. With 3 bases clipped from V and 2 bases from J, the junction kept 4 bases outside the gene matches. CDR3 protein: CASSYGGVAYEQYF. The CDR3 DNA reads as TGTGCCAGCAGTTATGGGGGGGTTGCCTACGAGCAGTACTTC.

This clonotype has just a few counts. The CDR3 nucleotides are TGTGCCAGCAGTTCGGGACAGGGGGGAAACACCATATATTTT. Its translation is CASSSGQGGNTIYF. The chain links TRBV6-5 to TRBJ1-3; TRBD1 matches at 10 bases. CDR1 is MNHEY and CDR2 is SVGAGI in the germline V gene. The CDR3 consists of 14 residues. V gave up 4 bases and J gave up 4 bases; unmatched junction bases: 1.

This clonotype was detected many times. The rearrangement uses TRBV6-5 and TRBJ2-1, with D perhaps matching TRBD1 or TRBD2 (5 bases each). The CDR3 is 15 residues long. Between the trimmed V and J ends, which lost 2 bases and 6 bases, there was a span of 14 bases. Germline V gene data show CDR1 as MNHEY and CDR2 as SVGAGI. As DNA, the CDR3 is TGTGCCAGCAGTTACGACGGGGCGGGCTTCAATGAGCAGTTCTTC. Translating it yields CASSYDGAGFNEQFF.

This clonotype was detected many times. CDR3 amino acids: CSARDLGAVGQPQHF. The CDR3 DNA sequence: TGCAGTGCTAGAGATCTAGGGGCGGTTGGTCAGCCCCAGCATTTT. V and J are TRBV20-1 and TRBJ1-5, with D possibly TRBD1 on 5 matching bases. Trimming removed 0 bases from V and 6 bases from J, with 15 bases in between. The germline V gene encodes CDR1 DFQATT and CDR2 SNEGSKA (reference sequence). CDR3 length equals 15 residues.

The rearrangement uses TRBV7-6 and TRBJ1-2; weak D call: TRBD1 (5 bases). V dropped 0 bases and J dropped 5 bases, with 13 bases sitting between them. The CDR3 is 15 residues long. Germline CDR1 reads SGHVS; CDR2 reads FNYEAQ. For the CDR3, the DNA is TGTGCCAGCAGCTTAGCTGGGGCCGAGGTATATGGCTACACCTTC. It yields the protein CASSLAGAEVYGYTF.

Ten or more counts support this clonotype. The V call is TRBV5-1, the J call TRBJ2-7; D is possibly TRBD2 (6 bases). The CDR3 is 15 residues long. V was shortened by 4 bases and J by 1 base, with 15 bases between the two germline ends. From germline, CDR1 is SGHRS and CDR2 YFSETQ. CDR3 protein: CASSPSPGGSYEQYF. The CDR3 bases are TGCGCCAGCAGCCCGTCCCCCGGGGGATCCTACGAGCAGTACTTC.

V usage is TRBV20-1 and J usage is TRBJ2-7, with D uncertain. V was clipped by 5 bases and J by 3 bases, with 23 bases between them. CDR1 and CDR2 from the germline V gene are DFQATT and SNEGSKA (reference sequence). The CDR3 sequence is 16 residues long. CDR3 DNA sequence: TGCAGTGCTTCCCCCGGCGTAGGGCGCCGGAGCTACGAGCAGTACTTC. Its protein is CSASPGVGRRSYEQYF.

The chain combines TRBV6-1 with TRBJ1-2, with 7 positions matching TRBD1. CDR1 and CDR2 from the germline V gene are MNHNS and SASEGT. The CDR3 length is 15 residues. With V trimmed by 10 bases and J by 7 bases, 18 bases remained unmatched. CDR3 DNA sequence: TGTGCCACCACTGACAGAGGGGGCGAAGGTGGTGGCTACACCTTC. Protein sequence: CATTDRGGEGGGYTF.

This clonotype was seen many times. The chain links TRBV20-1 to TRBJ2-2; 9 bases are shared with TRBD2. The trim removed 0 bases at V and 4 bases at J, leaving 6 bases unmatched. CDR1 DFQATT and CDR2 SNEGSKA come from the germline V gene (reference sequence). The CDR3 consists of 16 residues. CDR3 coding DNA: TGCAGTGCTAGAGATTGGGCGGGGGGGATCACCGGGGAGCTGTTTTTT. Translating it yields CSARDWAGGITGELFF.

There are a few counts of this clonotype. The chain recombines TRBV20-1 with TRBJ1-5; a possible D gene is TRBD1 (6 bases). Germline CDR1 reads DFQATT; CDR2 reads SNEGSKA (reference sequence). V lost 3 bases and J lost 5, with 23 bases in between. This CDR3 spans 17 amino acids. Written as DNA, the CDR3 is TGCAGTGCTAGGGACCCACCGTCCCAGGGGTCGCATCAGCCCCAGCATTTT. It encodes CSARDPPSQGSHQPQHF.

This clonotype was counted many times. V and J are TRBV12-3 or TRBV12-4 and TRBJ1-5; a possible D gene is TRBD1 (5 bases). CDR3 length: 13 amino acids. V lost 5 bases, J lost 3 bases, and 8 bases lay in between. CDR3 DNA sequence: TGTGCCAGCAGTATACAGGTCAATCAGCCCCAGCATTTT. Amino acids: CASSIQVNQPQHF.

The chain employs TRBV7-9 and TRBJ1-5; a possible D gene is TRBD1 (5 bases). CDR3 length: 15 residues. The germline V gene has CDR1 SEHNR and CDR2 FQNEAQ (reference sequence). Deletions cut 3 bases from V and 3 bases from J, with 12 bases between. CDR3: CASSFATEHNQPQHF. Written as DNA, the CDR3 is TGTGCCAGCAGCTTCGCGACAGAGCACAATCAGCCCCAGCATTTT.

CDR3 in amino acids: CAISATGLLKEKLFF. CDR3 nucleotides: TGTGCCATCAGCGCGACGGGACTTTTGAAGGAAAAACTGTTTTTT. The chain is built from TRBV10-3 and TRBJ1-4; D is perhaps TRBD1 (5 bases). Trimming stripped 6 bases from V and 8 bases from J, with 19 bases between. The CDR3 consists of 15 residues. Germline lookup yields CDR1 ENHRY and CDR2 SYGVKD.

This clonotype was seen many times. The chain has TRBV20-1 and TRBJ2-7; 7 bases fit TRBD1. The V and J ends lost 6 bases and 0 bases, in that order; junction bases with no gene match: 5. Germline CDR1 and CDR2: DFQATT and SNEGSKA (reference sequence). The length of the CDR3 is 13 residues. The CDR3 region is CSAWTGLSYEQYF. The CDR3 nucleotides read TGCAGTGCCTGGACAGGCCTCTCCTACGAGCAGTACTTC.

This clonotype was observed many times. The V call is TRBV7-9, the J call TRBJ1-1; D not resolved. From germline, CDR1 is SEHNR and CDR2 FQNEAQ (reference sequence). CDR3 length: 12 residues. The V and J ends lost 1 base and 9 bases respectively, with 9 bases between them. The CDR3 coding sequence is TGTGCCAGCAGCTTAGGTCGTTTAAAAGCTTTCTTT. This encodes CASSLGRLKAFF.

V is TRBV12-3 or TRBV12-4 and J is TRBJ2-1; unclear D gene. The CDR3 extends over 16 amino acids. V was clipped by 2 bases and J by 0 bases, with 11 bases between them. The CDR3 loop reads CASSLRRTSSYNEQFF. Written as DNA, the CDR3 is TGTGCCAGCAGTTTAAGGAGAACGAGCTCCTACAATGAGCAGTTCTTC.

The CDR3 loop reads CSATLGWRGSTDTQYF. The CDR3 coding sequence is TGCAGTGCCACCCTCGGGTGGAGGGGCAGCACAGATACGCAGTATTTT. The chain is built from TRBV20-1 and TRBJ2-3, with D possibly TRBD2 on 6 matching bases. V lost 6 bases to trimming and J lost 0 bases, with 19 bases between them. Germline V lookup: CDR1 DFQATT, CDR2 SNEGSKA (reference sequence). The CDR3 covers 16 residues.

This clonotype was detected only a few times. V is TRBV5-8 and J is TRBJ1-1, with 9 bases identical to TRBD1. This CDR3 is built from 14 residues. In germline, CDR1 is SGHTS, CDR2 YDEGEE. Trimming cost V 5 bases and J 3 bases; bases outside gene matches: 5. The CDR3: CASSKTGGDTEAFF. The DNA of the CDR3 is TGTGCCAGCAGTAAAACAGGGGGCGACACTGAAGCTTTCTTT.